This T cell receptor (beta chain) was captured by sequencing in a study of blood T cells in healthy people across ages. Study observations and caveats: The fall in TCR beta diversity per million T cells was roughly linear with age. Donor CMV infection status was unknown, possibly confounding age-related changes in expanded clonotypes. Since the PBMCs were unsorted, naive and antigen-experienced cells could not be conclusively compared.

With a J-beta primer mix and a sample-barcoded 5' primer, a second PCR ran roughly 7 to 11 cycles. Each CDR3 protein gets one entry after TCRdb re-called the 5' RACE reads with MiXCR. The table includes about 760,000 distinct CDR3 sequences, roughly 25% detected once. The ends were cut back, 6 bases at V and 4 bases at J, with 21 bases in the middle. The CDR3 spans 16 residues. The germline V gene has CDR1 MDHEN and CDR2 SYDVKM. This clonotype was picked up a small number of times. What it recognizes is unknown. These data were also reused for a study on T cells of mothers and their children. This second study says: Random nucleotides (2-4) and sample barcodes were added by the M1S primer used in the second PCR.

The source material was blood. The V gene is TRBV28, the J gene TRBJ1-2; a weak D match, TRBD1 (5 bases). The TCR comes from a boy younger than 18 in good health. The CDR3 here is CASRNRVPERGYGYTF. Here the CDR3 DNA reads TGTGCCAGCAGAAACCGGGTTCCGGAAAGGGGCTATGGCTACACCTTC.